The 29 T cell receptor beta chains below all came from one sample that was sequenced in a study of T-cell reconstitution after alpha-beta-depleted transplantation in children. Unique molecular identifiers tagged the TCRbeta library. TCRdb re-derived calls from the PCR reads in MiXCR, one entry per CDR3 protein. Of roughly 420,000 distinct CDR3 sequences listed, around 16% are singletons. The material sequenced was PBMCs, mostly from graft donor cells, taken 360 days after TCRalphabeta/CD19-depleted stem cell transplant. All receptors come from a boy under two years old who had a stem cell transplant for Wiskott-Aldrich syndrome, so the T cells may come from the graft donor.

In this sample, this clonotype turned up a few times. The chain joins TRBV5-1 to TRBJ2-1; maybe TRBD2 (6 bases). The CDR3 spans 16 residues. Germline V gene data show CDR1 as SGHRS and CDR2 as YFSETQ. Trimming took off 0 bases at V and 0 bases at J, with 10 bases between the two ends. The DNA of the CDR3 is TGCGCCAGCAGCTTGGGGGCTAGCGTCTCCTACAATGAGCAGTTCTTC. Translating gives CASSLGASVSYNEQFF.

This clonotype was found once. The gene calls are TRBV10-2 and TRBJ2-1; D could derive from TRBD1 or TRBD2 (5 bases each). The CDR3 runs 15 residues. CDR1 and CDR2 from the germline V gene are WSHSY and SAAADI. Trimming took 6 bases from V and 4 from J, leaving 16 bases between them. The CDR3 is CASRRGPQIYNEQFF. The CDR3 region has the DNA TGCGCCAGCAGACGGGGCCCACAGATATACAATGAGCAGTTCTTC.

Many counts were recorded for this clonotype. The chain combines TRBV28 with TRBJ2-1; 7 nucleotides align to TRBD1. This CDR3 contains 16 residues. CDR1 MDHEN and CDR2 SYDVKM come from the germline V gene. Unmatched junction bases numbered 9, after V lost 2 bases and J lost 5 bases. CDR3 protein: CASSLGLGRGNNEQFF. The CDR3 DNA reads as TGTGCCAGCAGTTTAGGTCTGGGCAGGGGGAACAATGAGCAGTTCTTC.

This sequence joins TRBV5-1 and TRBJ2-4; TRBD1 aligns across 11 bases. Trimming cost V 3 bases and J 7 bases; bases outside gene matches: 6. The CDR3 length is 15 residues. Looked up from germline, CDR1 is SGHRS and CDR2 is YFSETQ. The CDR3 DNA sequence: TGCGCCAGCAGCTCTGGACAGGGGGCGCGTAACATTCAGTACTTC. Its protein product is CASSSGQGARNIQYF.

This clonotype was picked up many times. The chain couples TRBV5-1 to TRBJ2-1; 9 positions match TRBD2. This CDR3 comprises 17 residues. In germline, CDR1 is SGHRS, CDR2 YFSETQ. With 1 base clipped from V and 7 bases from J, the junction kept 12 bases outside the gene matches. In nucleotides, the CDR3 is TGCGCCAGCAGCTTGAGTATAAGTAGCGGGAGTACGAATGAGCAGTTCTTC. Its translation: CASSLSISSGSTNEQFF.

This clonotype came up a few times. V gene TRBV6-5 combines with J gene TRBJ2-5; no reliable D call. CDR1 MNHEY and CDR2 SVGAGI come from the germline V gene. The CDR3 loop spans 15 amino acids. V was cut by 0 bases and J by 0 bases, with 8 bases left in between. In DNA form, the CDR3 reads TGTGCCAGCAGTTACTCCCGGTTTCACCAAGAGACCCAGTACTTC. Its protein product is CASSYSRFHQETQYF.

This clonotype appeared a few times. The chain uses TRBV12-3 or TRBV12-4 and TRBJ2-3, with D tentatively TRBD1 (5 bases). The CDR3 consists of 16 residues. Trimming removed 6 bases at V and 0 bases at J, with 16 bases between. The CDR3 sequence is CASSFFRRASTDTQYF. CDR3 in DNA: TGTGCCAGCAGCTTTTTTCGCAGGGCTAGCACAGATACGCAGTATTTT.

J is TRBJ2-1 and V is TRBV5-1, with D perhaps TRBD1 or TRBD2 (6 bases each). Germline V lookup: CDR1 SGHRS, CDR2 YFSETQ. With 4 bases removed from V and 8 bases from J, the gap between germline ends came to 16 bases. This CDR3 comprises 14 residues. The chain's CDR3 is CASSRGTAGDEQFF. The DNA for the CDR3 is TGCGCCAGCAGCAGGGGGACTGCAGGCGATGAGCAGTTCTTC.

The gene calls are TRBV5-1 and TRBJ2-1; 8 nucleotides line up with TRBD2. This CDR3 spans 16 amino acids. J lost 5 bases, V lost 0 bases, and 7 bases had no gene match. The V gene's germline CDR1 is SGHRS and CDR2 YFSETQ. CDR3 bases: TGCGCCAGCAGCTTGGGTGGGACTAGATTTCACAATGAGCAGTTCTTC. It yields the protein CASSLGGTRFHNEQFF.

The table lists this clonotype with a few counts. The rearrangement uses TRBV20-1 and TRBJ2-1; D gene uncertain. V dropped 5 bases and J dropped 7 bases, with 6 bases sitting between them. This CDR3 is 10 amino acids long. In germline, CDR1 is DFQATT, CDR2 SNEGSKA (reference sequence). CDR3 amino acids: CSAGSNEQFF. The DNA of the CDR3 is TGCAGTGCTGGGTCGAATGAGCAGTTCTTC.

V gene TRBV6-5 combines with J gene TRBJ2-5; D is uncertain. The germline gives CDR1 MNHEY, CDR2 SVGAGI. This CDR3 contains 13 residues. Trimming removed 1 base from V and 5 bases from J, with 8 bases in between. The CDR3 loop reads CASSYFPVETQYF. The CDR3 DNA reads as TGTGCCAGCAGTTACTTCCCTGTGGAGACCCAGTACTTC.

V and J are TRBV24-1 and TRBJ1-6, with D maybe TRBD1 (5 bases). CDR1 is KGHDR, CDR2 SFDVKD, per germline. This CDR3 comprises 14 residues. V dropped 4 bases and J dropped 6 bases, with 9 bases sitting between them. The CDR3 region has the DNA TGTGCCACCAGTGAGGGGGGACCTAATTCACCCCTCCACTTT. Its translation: CATSEGGPNSPLHF.

This clonotype has just a few counts. The rearrangement links TRBV11-2 to TRBJ2-1, with a weak D call TRBD2 (5 bases). With 1 base removed from V and 5 bases from J, the gap between germline ends came to 9 bases. The V gene's germline CDR1 is SGHAT and CDR2 FQNNGV. CDR3 length: 14 residues. The CDR3 sequence is CASSLGVTNNEQFF. The CDR3 bases are TGTGCCAGCAGCTTAGGGGTGACTAACAATGAGCAGTTCTTC.

In this sample, this clonotype turned up a few times. This rearrangement joins TRBV30 to TRBJ2-3; 12 bases map to TRBD2. This CDR3 region has 16 residues. CDR1 is GTSNPN, CDR2 SVGIG, per germline (reference sequence). Trimming cost V 3 bases and J 2 bases; bases outside gene matches: 6. The CDR3 nucleotides are TGTGCCTGGAGGACTAGCGGGAGAAAGGTCACAGATACGCAGTATTTT. Its translation: CAWRTSGRKVTDTQYF.

This clonotype was counted between two and nine times. The V and J genes are TRBV12-3 or TRBV12-4 and TRBJ2-1; TRBD2 agrees at 8 bases. This CDR3 region has 16 residues. The trim removed 0 bases at V and 4 bases at J, leaving 5 bases unmatched. In nucleotides, the CDR3 is TGTGCCAGCAGTTTAGCAGGGACTAGTCTTTACAATGAGCAGTTCTTC. This encodes CASSLAGTSLYNEQFF.

J is TRBJ2-3 and V is TRBV2; 10 bases agree with TRBD2. The CDR3 totals 19 residues. The trim removed 6 bases at V and 2 bases at J, leaving 17 bases unmatched. The germline gives CDR1 SNHLY, CDR2 FYNNEI. Here the CDR3 DNA reads TGTGCCAGCAGAAGGCTGTTAGCGGGGGGCCGGGGTTCCACAGATACGCAGTATTTT. Its translation is CASRRLLAGGRGSTDTQYF.

The chain is built from TRBV10-3 and TRBJ2-7; D is ambiguous. In germline, CDR1 is ENHRY, CDR2 SYGVKD. The CDR3 has 12 amino acids. Trimming shortened V by 7 bases and J by 4 bases, and 11 bases separated the two germline ends. CDR3 loop: CAIMTDSYEQYF. CDR3 DNA: TGTGCCATCATGACCGACTCATACGAGCAGTACTTC.

This clonotype was observed a few times. This rearrangement joins TRBV11-2 to TRBJ2-5; 8 nucleotides line up with TRBD2. This CDR3 region has 14 residues. The V segment lost 2 bases and the J segment 5 bases; nucleotides outside the gene matches: 4. Germline CDR1 SGHAT, CDR2 FQNNGV. CDR3: CASSLLSGGETQYF. CDR3 DNA: TGTGCCAGCAGCTTATTATCGGGAGGGGAGACCCAGTACTTC. Looking up the rest from reference TRBV11-2 and TRBJ2-5 gives the full variable domain: EAGVAQSPRYKIIEKRQSVAFWCNPISGHATLYWYQQILGQGPKLLIQFQNNGVVDDSQLPKDRFSAERLKGVDSTLKIQPAKLEDSAVYLCASSLLSGGETQYFGPGTRLLVL.

This clonotype was seen a few times. J is TRBJ2-1 and V is TRBV21-1; the table's TRBD2 call for D was not verified on the DNA. TRBV21-1 represents a pseudogene. The CDR3 covers 17 residues. DNA for the CDR3: TGTGCCAGCAGCAACCAGGGGAGCGGGGGGACCCGCAATGAGCAGTTCTTC. Translation gives CASSNQGSGGTRNEQFF.

This clonotype was counted only a few times. This rearrangement joins TRBV7-9 to TRBJ2-7; D unresolved. Germline V lookup: CDR1 SEHNR, CDR2 FQNEAQ (reference sequence). V was clipped by 1 base and J by 2 bases, with 9 bases between them. CDR3 length: 14 amino acids. The CDR3 region has the DNA TGTGCCAGCAGCTTAGGACTTTCACCCTACGAGCAGTACTTC. Translated, it gives CASSLGLSPYEQYF.

The genes are TRBV10-3 and TRBJ2-7; D gene uncertain. V lost 8 bases to trimming and J lost 2 bases, with 7 bases between them. The CDR3 loop spans 11 amino acids. CDR1 and CDR2 (germline): ENHRY, SYGVKD. CDR3 bases: TGTGCCATCGGTCGGACCTACGAGCAGTACTTC. It yields the protein CAIGRTYEQYF.

The gene calls are TRBV6-1 and TRBJ1-6; D uncertain. Trimming removed 3 bases from V and 7 bases from J, with 7 bases in between. This CDR3 comprises 13 residues. Per the germline V gene, CDR1 is MNHNS and CDR2 is SASEGT. The CDR3 coding sequence is TGTGCCAGCAGTGAGGTGGTAAATTCACCCCTCCACTTT. It is translated as CASSEVVNSPLHF.

This clonotype has at least ten counts. The rearrangement joins TRBV11-2 to TRBJ2-2, with 11 bases identical to TRBD1. Trimming cost V 4 bases and J 4 bases; bases outside gene matches: 5. This CDR3 has 16 residues. Germline lookup yields CDR1 SGHAT and CDR2 FQNNGV. The CDR3 DNA sequence: TGTGCCAGCAGCTCCTGGGACAGGGGGGCCACCGGGGAGCTGTTTTTT. Protein product: CASSSWDRGATGELFF.

The genes are TRBV6-4 and TRBJ2-3; 7 nucleotides agree with TRBD2. Germline V gives CDR1 MRHNA, CDR2 SNTAGT. V dropped 6 bases and J dropped 4; count of bases not matched to a gene: 7. CDR3 size: 14 residues. The CDR3 here is CASSRGGKADTQYF. DNA of the CDR3: TGTGCCAGCAGCCGCGGGGGTAAGGCAGATACGCAGTATTTT.

The chain links TRBV24-1 to TRBJ2-7; 10 nucleotides line up with TRBD1. The germline gives CDR1 KGHDR, CDR2 SFDVKD. The trim removed 2 bases at V and 7 bases at J, leaving 7 bases unmatched. CDR3 length: 15 residues. CDR3 coding DNA: TGTGCCACCAGTGATTCGGGACAGGGGATGGGGGAGCAGTACTTC. Protein product: CATSDSGQGMGEQYF.

This clonotype was detected ten times or more. The V call is TRBV7-2, the J call TRBJ2-1, with 7 bases that match TRBD2. The germline gives CDR1 SGHTA, CDR2 FQGNSA. With V trimmed by 6 bases and J by 2 bases, 7 bases remained unmatched. This CDR3 comprises 15 residues. The chain's CDR3 is CASRRTSCTYNEQFF. The CDR3 DNA reads TGTGCCAGCAGACGGACTAGTTGTACCTACAATGAGCAGTTCTTC.

In its sample, this clonotype was seen a few times. CDR3 loop: CATSDSGISYNEQFF. In nucleotides, the CDR3 is TGTGCCACCAGTGATTCAGGGATATCCTACAATGAGCAGTTCTTC. V usage is TRBV24-1 and J usage is TRBJ2-1, with D possibly TRBD1 on 5 matching bases. CDR3 length: 15 amino acids. The V end was cut by 2 bases, the J end by 1 base, with 8 bases between. Germline V gene sequence: CDR1 KGHDR, CDR2 SFDVKD.

The genes are TRBV10-2 and TRBJ1-6; D uncertain. The CDR3 is 13 residues long. Trimming took off 2 bases at V and 7 bases at J, with 6 bases between the two ends. CDR1 and CDR2 (germline): WSHSY, SAAADI. CDR3 nucleotides: TGCGCCAGCAGTGAGGGAGCGAATTCACCCCTCCACTTT. Its translation: CASSEGANSPLHF.

In this sample, this clonotype turned up many times. The V call is TRBV12-3 or TRBV12-4, the J call TRBJ2-7; a weak D match, TRBD1 (6 bases). V was trimmed by 4 bases and J by 5 bases, leaving 9 bases between them. The CDR3 covers 12 residues. CDR3 residues: CASSWTVDEQYF. In nucleotides, the CDR3 is TGTGCCAGCAGTTGGACAGTCGACGAGCAGTACTTC.